This TCR beta chain came from a study of blood T cell repertoires in COVID-19. Study at large: COVID-19 samples collected from the United States, Italy and Spain covered acute and convalescent phases. The analysed material was cDNA or gDNA that came from T cells, B-cell-depleted T cells, or PBMCs.

This clone was seen a single time. Per the authors' pipeline: Reference gene primer amplification in the assay estimated nucleated cell counts. The data were produced by immunoSEQ multiplex PCR, yet TCRdb's version contains in-frame clones alone and is incomplete. Clonal size and the V and J genes are those of that table, whereas D and trimming came from the DNA. Of under 200,000 clones in the sample, more than 75% were seen once. Germline lookup yields CDR1 SGHRS and CDR2 YFSETQ. CDR3 length: 15 residues. Trimming took 0 bases from V and 4 from J; bases not matched to a gene: 4. V gene TRBV5-1 combines with J gene TRBJ1-1, with 9 bases matching TRBD1. The sample consisted of peripheral blood. This receptor was identified in a man aged 18 to 29 with acute or convalescent COVID-19. CDR3 region: CASSLVGQGRTEAFF. CDR3 bases: TGCGCCAGCAGCTTGGTGGGACAGGGACGCACTGAAGCTTTCTTT.